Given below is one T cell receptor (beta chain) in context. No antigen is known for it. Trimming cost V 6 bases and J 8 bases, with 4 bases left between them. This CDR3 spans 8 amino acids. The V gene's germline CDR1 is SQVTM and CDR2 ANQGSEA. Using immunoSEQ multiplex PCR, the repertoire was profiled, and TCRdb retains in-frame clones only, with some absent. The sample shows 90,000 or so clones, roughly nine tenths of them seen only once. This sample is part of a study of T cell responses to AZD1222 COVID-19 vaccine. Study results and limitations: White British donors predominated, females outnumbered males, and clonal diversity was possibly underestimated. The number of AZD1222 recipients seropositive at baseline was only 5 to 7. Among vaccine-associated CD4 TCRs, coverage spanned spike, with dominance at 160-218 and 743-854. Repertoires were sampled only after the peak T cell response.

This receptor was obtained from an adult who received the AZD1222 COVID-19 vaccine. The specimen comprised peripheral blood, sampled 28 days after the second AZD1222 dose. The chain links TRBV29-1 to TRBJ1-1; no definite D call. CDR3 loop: CSVSEAFF. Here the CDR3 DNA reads TGCAGCGTGTCCGAAGCTTTCTTT.